A few counts support the clone carrying this T cell receptor (beta chain). Its antigen is unknown. These data come from a study of spatial heterogeneity in lung cancer. The time point denotes: sample taken at primary tumor resection. Material for sequencing was whole RNA from tumor, nontumor lung or frozen PBMC, left unsorted. Each CDR3 protein gets one entry after TCRdb re-called the 5' RACE reads with MiXCR. The sample yields about 22,000 distinct CDR3 sequences, roughly 8.6% seen once. V dropped 4 bases and J dropped 6; count of bases not matched to a gene: 12. The CDR3 sequence is 16 residues long. In germline, CDR1 is SGHTA, CDR2 FQGNSA. The study, taken as a whole, reports: The number of expanded tumor alpha and beta chains correlated with mutation number.

The specimen was lung tumor tissue, collected at surgery. The chain carries TRBV7-2 and TRBJ1-2; 9 bases match TRBD1. The source is a male donor with early-stage non-small cell lung cancer. CDR3 sequence reads: CASSSPGQGTLDGYTF. CDR3 in DNA: TGTGCCAGCAGCTCGCCGGGACAGGGTACCTTAGATGGCTACACCTTC.